A selection of T cell receptor beta chains follows, all from one sample in a study of lymphopenia after photon versus proton radiotherapy. Produced via immunoSEQ multiplex PCR; TCRdb's table is partial and in-frame only. The sample includes roughly 18,000 clones, about 85% seen only once; the top ten take about a tenth. This sample comprised peripheral blood, obtained from a patient treated with proton-based radiotherapy. These receptors came from a man between 65 and 80 years old with pancreatic cancer. The CDR3 runs from the conserved cysteine through the conserved F or W. D genes are given only for firm matches. Some rows have no size entry. The others give once, few or many, or a class for an expanded clone.

len: 15
d_gene: TRBD1
abundance: -
j_gene: TRBJ2-5
v_gene: TRBV7-9
CDR3aa: CASSLGGQGVKTQYF
CDR3nt: TGTGCCAGCAGCTTAGGGGGACAGGGGGTAAAGACCCAGTACTTC

len: 10
d_gene: -
abundance: few
j_gene: TRBJ1-2
v_gene: TRBV25-1
CDR3aa: CASSHWGYTF
CDR3nt: TGTGCCAGCAGTCACTGGGGCTACACCTTC

len: 15
d_gene: -
abundance: -
j_gene: TRBJ1-5
v_gene: TRBV28
CDR3aa: CASNKAKGGGQPQHF
CDR3nt: TGTGCCAGCAATAAAGCAAAGGGGGGGGGTCAGCCCCAGCATTTT

len: 19
d_gene: TRBD2
abundance: -
j_gene: TRBJ2-1
v_gene: TRBV18
CDR3aa: CASSPRVLAGGPSYNEQFF
CDR3nt: TGTGCCAGCTCACCAAGGGTTCTAGCGGGGGGCCCGTCCTACAATGAGCAGTTCTTC

len: 14
d_gene: -
abundance: -
j_gene: TRBJ2-7
v_gene: TRBV19
CDR3aa: CASRKTGPADEQYF
CDR3nt: TGTGCCAGTAGAAAGACCGGGCCTGCGGACGAGCAGTACTTC

len: 14
d_gene: TRBD1
abundance: once
j_gene: TRBJ2-5
v_gene: TRBV27
CDR3aa: CASRRDRGFETQYF
CDR3nt: TGTGCCAGCAGGCGGGACAGGGGATTCGAGACCCAGTACTTC

len: 17
d_gene: TRBD1
abundance: -
j_gene: TRBJ1-5
v_gene: TRBV19
CDR3aa: CASTPGGQRRSGQPQHF
CDR3nt: TGTGCCAGTACCCCAGGGGGACAGAGACGGAGCGGGCAGCCCCAGCATTTT

len: 14
d_gene: TRBD1
abundance: -
j_gene: TRBJ1-1
v_gene: TRBV19
CDR3aa: CASSLKRQGSEAFF
CDR3nt: TGTGCCAGTAGTCTAAAGAGACAGGGCTCTGAAGCTTTCTTT

len: 17
d_gene: TRBD1
abundance: -
j_gene: TRBJ1-3
v_gene: TRBV19
CDR3aa: CASSSVGQPNSGNTIYF
CDR3nt: TGTGCCAGTAGCAGTGTGGGACAGCCCAACTCTGGAAACACCATATATTTT

len: 18
d_gene: -
abundance: -
j_gene: TRBJ1-1
v_gene: TRBV10-3
CDR3aa: CAISESDPGGVMNTEAFF
CDR3nt: TGTGCCATCAGTGAGTCGGACCCGGGGGGGGTAATGAACACTGAAGCTTTCTTT

len: 16
d_gene: -
abundance: -
j_gene: TRBJ1-1
v_gene: TRBV5-1
CDR3aa: CASSLAGARQSNEAFF
CDR3nt: TGCGCCAGCAGCTTGGCCGGGGCCCGACAATCTAATGAAGCTTTCTTT

len: 15
d_gene: TRBD1
abundance: -
j_gene: TRBJ1-1
v_gene: TRBV19
CDR3aa: CASNPLGQWNTEAFF
CDR3nt: TGTGCCAGTAATCCCCTGGGACAGTGGAACACTGAAGCTTTCTTT

len: 16
d_gene: -
abundance: -
j_gene: TRBJ2-5
v_gene: TRBV18
CDR3aa: CASSPPSGAPQETQYF
CDR3nt: TGTGCCAGCTCACCACCGTCAGGGGCCCCCCAAGAGACCCAGTACTTC

len: 14
d_gene: -
abundance: -
j_gene: TRBJ2-3
v_gene: TRBV30
CDR3aa: CAWGRGLSTDTQYF
CDR3nt: TGTGCCTGGGGTCGGGGACTTTCTACAGATACGCAGTATTTT

len: 15
d_gene: TRBD2
abundance: -
j_gene: TRBJ2-1
v_gene: TRBV7-6
CDR3aa: CASRPLAGGMGEQFF
CDR3nt: TGTGCCAGCAGACCACTAGCGGGAGGAATGGGTGAGCAGTTCTTC

len: 14
d_gene: -
abundance: -
j_gene: TRBJ2-5
v_gene: TRBV5-4
CDR3aa: CASRGGGDQETQYF
CDR3nt: TGTGCCAGCAGGGGGGGAGGCGACCAAGAGACCCAGTACTTC

len: 19
d_gene: TRBD2
abundance: -
j_gene: TRBJ2-1
v_gene: TRBV12-5
CDR3aa: CASGSPGRREGLSYNEQFF
CDR3nt: TGTGCTAGTGGTTCCCCCGGTCGGCGGGAGGGATTGTCCTACAATGAGCAGTTCTTC

len: 14
d_gene: -
abundance: -
j_gene: TRBJ2-5
v_gene: TRBV6-1
CDR3aa: CASSRLGAQETQYF
CDR3nt: TGTGCCAGCAGCCGGCTAGGGGCCCAAGAGACCCAGTACTTC

len: 13
d_gene: -
abundance: once
j_gene: TRBJ1-6
v_gene: TRBV6-4
CDR3aa: CASSDSENSPLHF
CDR3nt: TGTGCCAGCAGTGACTCCGAGAATTCACCCCTCCACTTT

len: 16
d_gene: -
abundance: once
j_gene: TRBJ1-1
v_gene: TRBV6-6
CDR3aa: CASGPGHVPMNTEAFF
CDR3nt: TGTGCCAGCGGGCCAGGGCATGTCCCAATGAACACTGAAGCTTTCTTT

len: 12
d_gene: -
abundance: -
j_gene: TRBJ2-3
v_gene: TRBV27
CDR3aa: CASSFSTDTQYF
CDR3nt: TGTGCCAGCAGTTTTTCCACAGATACGCAGTATTTT

len: 15
d_gene: TRBD1
abundance: -
j_gene: TRBJ1-3
v_gene: TRBV7-6
CDR3aa: CASSFRQGRGNTIYF
CDR3nt: TGTGCCAGCAGTTTCAGACAGGGCCGCGGAAACACCATATATTTT

len: 14
d_gene: -
abundance: once
j_gene: TRBJ2-2
v_gene: TRBV11-2
CDR3aa: CASRGEGYTGELFF
CDR3nt: TGTGCCAGCAGGGGCGAGGGTTACACCGGGGAGCTGTTTTTT

len: 14
d_gene: TRBD2
abundance: -
j_gene: TRBJ2-1
v_gene: TRBV6-4
CDR3aa: CASSSGGLYNEQFF
CDR3nt: TGTGCCAGTTCATCGGGGGGGCTTTACAATGAGCAGTTCTTC

len: 17
d_gene: -
abundance: -
j_gene: TRBJ1-5
v_gene: TRBV27
CDR3aa: CASSLSRGRTYNQPQHF
CDR3nt: TGTGCCAGCAGTTTAAGTAGGGGCAGGACCTACAATCAGCCCCAGCATTTT

len: 15
d_gene: -
abundance: -
j_gene: TRBJ2-3
v_gene: TRBV7-9
CDR3aa: CASSTGTNYGDTQYF
CDR3nt: TGTGCCAGCAGTACCGGGACGAATTATGGAGATACGCAGTATTTT

len: 19
d_gene: TRBD2
abundance: -
j_gene: TRBJ2-1
v_gene: TRBV6-1
CDR3aa: CASSEIVASGGAPGNEQFF
CDR3nt: TGTGCCAGCAGTGAAATAGTCGCTAGCGGGGGGGCCCCGGGAAATGAGCAGTTCTTC

len: 15
d_gene: -
abundance: -
j_gene: TRBJ1-1
v_gene: TRBV7-9
CDR3aa: CASIQYGGWNTEAFF
CDR3nt: TGTGCCAGCATCCAATATGGGGGATGGAACACTGAAGCTTTCTTT

len: 13
d_gene: TRBD1
abundance: -
j_gene: TRBJ2-5
v_gene: TRBV10-1
CDR3aa: CASRDRGQETQYF
CDR3nt: TGCGCCAGCAGAGACAGGGGGCAAGAGACCCAGTACTTC

len: 14
d_gene: TRBD1
abundance: once
j_gene: TRBJ1-2
v_gene: TRBV18
CDR3aa: CASSTEGTGYGYTF
CDR3nt: TGTGCCAGCTCGACTGAAGGGACAGGGTATGGCTACACCTTC

len: 14
d_gene: -
abundance: -
j_gene: TRBJ2-3
v_gene: TRBV7-9
CDR3aa: CASSSGGDTDTQYF
CDR3nt: TGTGCCAGCAGCTCCGGGGGTGACACAGATACGCAGTATTTT

len: 16
d_gene: -
abundance: -
j_gene: TRBJ1-5
v_gene: TRBV2
CDR3aa: CASSESRVLDNQPQHF
CDR3nt: TGTGCCAGCAGTGAGTCCCGGGTTTTAGACAATCAGCCCCAGCATTTT

len: 16
d_gene: TRBD2
abundance: -
j_gene: TRBJ2-3
v_gene: TRBV6-5
CDR3aa: CASSSGGLAGTDTQYF
CDR3nt: TGTGCCAGCAGTTCCGGCGGACTAGCGGGGACAGATACGCAGTATTTT

len: 14
d_gene: TRBD1
abundance: -
j_gene: TRBJ1-2
v_gene: TRBV11-3
CDR3aa: CASSLETGLGGYTF
CDR3nt: TGTGCCAGCAGCTTAGAGACAGGGTTGGGCGGCTACACCTTC

len: 15
d_gene: TRBD1
abundance: once
j_gene: TRBJ1-2
v_gene: TRBV2
CDR3aa: CASTSQGGTNYGYTF
CDR3nt: TGTGCCAGTACCTCCCAGGGGGGCACCAACTATGGCTACACCTTC

len: 16
d_gene: -
abundance: -
j_gene: TRBJ1-4
v_gene: TRBV5-1
CDR3aa: CASSLETIATNEKLFF
CDR3nt: TGCGCCAGCAGCTTGGAGACAATTGCAACTAATGAAAAACTGTTTTTT

len: 16
d_gene: TRBD1
abundance: -
j_gene: TRBJ2-5
v_gene: TRBV19
CDR3aa: CASSTVTGGLQETQYF
CDR3nt: TGTGCCAGTAGTACCGTTACAGGGGGTCTACAAGAGACCCAGTACTTC

len: 13
d_gene: -
abundance: once
j_gene: TRBJ2-7
v_gene: TRBV5-6
CDR3aa: CASRIGSTREQYF
CDR3nt: TGTGCCAGCAGAATCGGGAGTACCCGAGAGCAGTACTTC

len: 14
d_gene: -
abundance: -
j_gene: TRBJ2-7
v_gene: TRBV28
CDR3aa: CASTSAAVAYEQYF
CDR3nt: TGTGCCAGCACCTCGGCGGCTGTGGCCTACGAGCAGTACTTC

len: 16
d_gene: TRBD1
abundance: -
j_gene: TRBJ1-1
v_gene: TRBV5-1
CDR3aa: CASRTGEWGMNTEAFF
CDR3nt: TGCGCCAGCCGGACAGGGGAATGGGGCATGAACACTGAAGCTTTCTTT